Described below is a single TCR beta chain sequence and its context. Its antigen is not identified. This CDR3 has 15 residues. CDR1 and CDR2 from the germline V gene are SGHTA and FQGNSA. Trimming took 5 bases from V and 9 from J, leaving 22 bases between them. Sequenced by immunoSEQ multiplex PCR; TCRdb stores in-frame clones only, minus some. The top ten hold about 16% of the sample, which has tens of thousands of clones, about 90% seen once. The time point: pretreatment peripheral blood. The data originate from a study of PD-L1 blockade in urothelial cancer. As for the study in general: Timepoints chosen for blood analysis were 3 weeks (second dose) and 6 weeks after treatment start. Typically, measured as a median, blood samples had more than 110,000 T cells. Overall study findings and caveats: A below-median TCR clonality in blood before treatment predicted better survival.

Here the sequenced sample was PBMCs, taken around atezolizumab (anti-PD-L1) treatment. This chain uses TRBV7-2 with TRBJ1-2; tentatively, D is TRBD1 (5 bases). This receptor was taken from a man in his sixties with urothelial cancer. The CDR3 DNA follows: TGTGCCAGCAGCCCAGTAACAGGTACCCTTGGCCGCTACACCTTC. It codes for CASSPVTGTLGRYTF.